This entry lists 20 T cell receptor beta chains sequenced from one sample in a study of CD8+ T cells in alopecia areata. It was with CD4, CD8alpha, NKG2D, NKG2ACE and other markers that pooled cutaneous lymph node cells were sorted. RNA was extracted and reverse transcribed into cDNA as the sequencing template. TCRdb's table, derived via immunoSEQ multiplex PCR, lists solely in-frame clones and lacks some. The sample was found to contain 270,000 or so clones, and every one recurs. Sequenced: CD4+ T cells sorted from a lymph node. The origin of the receptors is a C3H/HeJ mouse with alopecia areata. MHC haplotype of the mouse line: H2-k.

This clone was recorded a few times. Germline and genes: mouse. The read is 4 residues too short to cover the CDR3 end, so that end is filled in from the germline J gene. The sample has other DNA sequences that encode this CDR3 too. The V call is TRBV1, the J call TRBJ2-4; 7 bases fit TRBD2. The CDR3 spans 13 residues. Looked up from germline, CDR1 is NSQYPW and CDR2 is LRSPGD (reference sequence). The part of the CDR3 DNA that was read is TGCACCTGCAGTGCTGGGGGGAGAAAC. Protein product: CTCSAGGRN. The whole CDR3 protein is CTCSAGGRNTLYF.

This clone turned up a few times. Mouse names are used for the genes. The read terminates 4 residues ahead of where the CDR3 ends, so the germline J gene completes it. Other DNA sequences in the same sample also yield this CDR3. The chain uses TRBV1 and TRBJ2-4; 10 bases map to TRBD1. This CDR3 is 15 amino acids long. Trimming at V came to 4 bases and at J to 3 bases, leaving 4 bases not matched to a gene. Germline V CDR1 and CDR2: NSQYPW, LRSPGD (reference sequence). CDR3 DNA (partial): TGCACCTGCAGTGGGGACAGGGGAGGGCAAAAC. Its translation: CTCSGDRGGQN. The whole CDR3 protein is CTCSGDRGGQNTLYF.

A few counts support this clone. Mouse names are used for the genes. CDR3 protein: CASNPGQNNSPLYF. The DNA read from the CDR3 is TGTGCCAGCAATCCGGGACAGAATAATTCGCCC. The chain combines TRBV19 with TRBJ1-6; 7 bases are shared with TRBD1. Coverage ceases 3 residues before the CDR3 finishes, and the germline J gene fills in the end. TRBJ1-6 is designated an ORF whose function remains uncertain. Germline CDR1 reads FNHDT; CDR2 reads SITEND (reference sequence). There are 14 residues in the CDR3. Trimming took 6 bases from V and 5 from J; bases not matched to a gene: 5.

A remark on this clone: Mouse germline and gene names are used. Coverage ceases 4 residues before the CDR3 finishes, and the germline J gene fills in the end. The chain uses TRBV13-3 and TRBJ2-1; 8 nucleotides line up with TRBD2. The CDR3 has 14 amino acids. Germline values: CDR1 NNHDY, CDR2 SYVADS. Trimming took 6 bases from V and 1 from J; bases not matched to a gene: 3. This CDR3 reads CASTRDWNYAEQFF. The sequenced CDR3 bases are TGTGCCAGCACCAGGGACTGGAACTATGCT.

Turning to this clone: Gene names follow the mouse nomenclature. The read stops 4 residues short of the end of the CDR3; the missing end is completed from the germline J gene. At the DNA level, this CDR3 is encoded by other sequences in the same sample as well. V usage is TRBV5 and J usage is TRBJ2-5; D remains unclear. CDR1 LGHNA and CDR2 YNLKQL come from the germline V gene (reference sequence). CDR3 length: 13 amino acids. Trimming removed 2 bases at V and 0 bases at J, with 3 bases between. The sequenced CDR3 bases are TGTGCCAGCAGCCAATCCAACCAAGAC. Residues: CASSQSNQD. The whole CDR3 is CASSQSNQDTQYF.

This clone was seen at least ten times. Mouse names are used for the genes. The read ends 4 residues shy of where the CDR3 ends; the end is completed using the germline J gene. This sample also contains other DNA sequences that code for the same CDR3. This chain links TRBV13-3 with TRBJ2-3; 9 nucleotides agree with TRBD2. Losses at the gene ends were 3 bases for V and 0 bases for J; bases not matched to a gene: 2. This CDR3 spans 15 amino acids. The germline V gene encodes CDR1 NNHDY and CDR2 SYVADS. The covered CDR3 bases are TGTGCCAGCAGTGGACTGGGGGCTAGTGCAGAA. As protein: CASSGLGASAE. The whole CDR3 protein reads CASSGLGASAETLYF.

This clone was found a few times. The gene names given are mouse names. The CDR3 is cut off 4 residues early in the read; its end comes from the germline J gene. The chain links TRBV13-3 to TRBJ2-3; D remains ambiguous. Trimming pared 0 bases from V and 0 bases from J, leaving 8 bases between. The length of the CDR3 is 15 residues. CDR1 and CDR2 (germline): NNHDY, SYVADS. CDR3 DNA, as far as it was read: TGTGCCAGCAGTGATGCACAGTCTAGTGCAGAA. Amino acids: CASSDAQSSAE. The whole CDR3 sequence is CASSDAQSSAETLYF.

This clone was seen at least ten times. These gene names are mouse names. The observed sequence ends 4 residues before the CDR3 terminus, with the missing tail filled in from the germline J gene. Other DNA sequences in this specimen translate into the identical CDR3. The J gene is TRBJ2-1, the V gene TRBV1, with 7 bases lining up with TRBD1. V lost 1 base, J lost 1 base, and 1 base stayed unmatched. Germline V gene sequence: CDR1 NSQYPW, CDR2 LRSPGD (reference sequence). The CDR3 extends over 15 amino acids. The part of the CDR3 DNA that was read is TGCACCTGCAGTGCAGCACAGGGGAACTATGCT. It specifies CTCSAAQGNYA. The CDR3 in its entirety is CTCSAAQGNYAEQFF.

Concerning this clone itself: These gene names are mouse names. Sequencing ends 3 residues short of the CDR3 end; the germline J gene provides the rest. V is TRBV5 and J is TRBJ1-6; 7 bases agree with TRBD1. TRBJ1-6 is known as an ORF, though its function is uncertain. The CDR3 extends over 16 amino acids. Trimming took 4 bases from V and 7 from J; bases not matched to a gene: 10. Germline CDR1 is LGHNA and CDR2 is YNLKQL (reference sequence). This chain's CDR3 is CASSRTPTGRNSPLYF. The CDR3 DNA, read in part, is TGTGCCAGCAGCCGAACTCCGACAGGGAGGAATTCGCCC.

This clone has more than one count but fewer than ten. Here the gene names and germline are mouse. The sequenced fragment ends 4 residues before the CDR3 boundary, so the rest is inferred from the germline J gene. The chain carries TRBV15 and TRBJ1-2, with 8 bases lining up with TRBD1. The germline CDR1 and CDR2 sequences are SGHND and FRSKSL. This CDR3 spans 15 amino acids. V was clipped by 5 bases and J by 3 bases; unmatched bases: 8. The CDR3 DNA, read in part, is TGTGCCAGCAGTCTACCGGACAGGGTGGACTCC. Translating it yields CASSLPDRVDS. The complete CDR3 protein is CASSLPDRVDSDYTF.

Remarks on this clone: The genes and germline here are from mouse. The CDR3 end is not reached by the read, which stops 4 residues before it; the germline J gene fills it in. The rearrangement uses TRBV24 and TRBJ2-3; 10 bases match TRBD2. Germline V lookup: CDR1 KGHTA, CDR2 FRNEEI. This CDR3 comprises 16 residues. J gave up 2 bases and V 2 bases, and 4 bases lay outside the gene matches. The CDR3 bases that were read are TGTGCCAGCAGTCTGAGGACTGGGGGACCTGCAGAA. Translating gives CASSLRTGGPAE. The entire CDR3 reads CASSLRTGGPAETLYF.

About this clone: The genes are named according to mouse. Read data end 4 residues before the CDR3 end; the end is taken from the germline J gene. The chain couples TRBV13-1 to TRBJ1-2; TRBD1 agrees at 9 bases. The trim removed 1 base at V and 4 bases at J, leaving 5 bases unmatched. CDR3 size: 15 residues. The germline V gene has CDR1 NSHNY and CDR2 SYGAGN. The CDR3 region is CASSDSQGAVSDYTF. The part of the CDR3 DNA that was read is TGTGCCAGCAGTGATTCACAGGGGGCAGTCTCC.

This clone was counted many times. Gene names and germline refer to mouse. The read halts 4 residues ahead of the CDR3 end, with the missing end drawn from the germline J gene. V and J are TRBV17 and TRBJ1-4; unclear D gene. Germline loops: CDR1 MNHDT, CDR2 YYDKIL. The CDR3 has 13 residues. The sequenced CDR3 bases are TGTGCTAGCAGTAGAGATGTGGGCGAA. Amino acids: CASSRDVGE. The full CDR3 reads CASSRDVGERLFF.

This clone was recorded a few times. Gene names follow the mouse nomenclature. The sequence runs out 4 residues before the end of the CDR3; the remainder is reconstructed from the germline J gene. The rearrangement uses TRBV13-1 and TRBJ1-2; the match to TRBD1 covers 7 bases. The CDR3 is 14 amino acids. Germline CDR1 NSHNY, CDR2 SYGAGN. Germline trimming cut 6 bases from V and 0 bases from J; bases unmatched to any gene: 5. The sequenced CDR3 bases are TGTGCCAGCAACCGGGACAGTGCAAACTCC. It translates to CASNRDSANS. In full, the CDR3 reads CASNRDSANSDYTF.

This clone was detected only a few times. Gene names denote mouse genes. The sample carries other DNA sequences with the same CDR3. The CDR3: CASSPPGLGYEQYF. CDR3 bases read: TGTGCCAGCAGTCCCCCGGGACTGGGGTAT. The rearrangement links TRBV19 to TRBJ2-7, with 10 bases identical to TRBD2. Read sequence stops 4 residues before the CDR3 end, and the germline J gene provides the missing end. Looked up from germline, CDR1 is FNHDT and CDR2 is SITEND (reference sequence). The CDR3 sequence is 14 residues long.

This clone was detected only a few times. The germline and genes are mouse ones. The read finishes 4 residues shy of the CDR3 end, and the germline J gene is used to complete it. This sample also contains other DNA sequences that code for the same CDR3. V and J are TRBV13-3 and TRBJ2-7; TRBD2 matches 12 bases. This CDR3 comprises 13 residues. CDR1 is NNHDY and CDR2 is SYVADS in the germline V gene. The CDR3 bases that were read are TGTGCCAGCAGAGGACTGGGGGGGTAT. Translation gives CASRGLGGY. The entire CDR3 protein is CASRGLGGYEQYF.

This clone was observed a handful of times. The gene names here belong to mouse. The CDR3 goes on 3 residues after the read ends, and that part is filled in from the germline J gene. The chain couples TRBV31 to TRBJ1-6; TRBD1 might be the D (5 bases). TRBJ1-6 is sorted into the ORF group, with uncertain function. The V end was cut by 1 base, the J end by 5 bases, with 6 bases between. The CDR3 is 13 amino acids. The germline gives CDR1 GKSSPN, CDR2 SITVG. CDR3: CAWSRGDNSPLYF. The covered CDR3 bases are TGTGCCTGGAGTCGGGGGGATAATTCGCCC.

About this clone itself: All gene names here are mouse names. Read sequence stops 4 residues before the CDR3 end, and the germline J gene provides the missing end. In the same sample, other DNA sequences code for this CDR3. The J gene is TRBJ1-2, the V gene TRBV19; 7 bases align to TRBD1. This CDR3 comprises 14 residues. Trimming removed 3 bases from V and 0 bases from J; junction bases left unmatched: 2. Per the germline V gene, CDR1 is FNHDT and CDR2 is SITEND (reference sequence). The sequenced CDR3 bases are TGTGCCAGCAGTAGGGACAGCGCAAACTCC. Its protein product is CASSRDSANS. The whole CDR3 protein reads CASSRDSANSDYTF.

Turning to this clone: Mouse names are used for the genes. Other DNA variants within this sample encode the same CDR3. The CDR3 DNA, read in part, is TGTGCCAGCAGCCAGGACAGGAGTGCAGAA. Its protein product is CASSQDRSAE. The whole CDR3 sequence reads CASSQDRSAETLYF. The genes are TRBV2 and TRBJ2-3; 7 nucleotides agree with TRBD1. Read sequence stops 4 residues before the CDR3 end, and the germline J gene provides the missing end. V lost 3 bases and J lost 0; bases outside the gene matches: 0. The CDR3 consists of 14 residues. Per germline, CDR1 LGHNA and CDR2 YSYQKL.

Points on this clone: Gene names are the mouse ones. CDR3 bases read: TGTGCCAGCAGGATGGGACAGGGAAACACCGGG. Protein: CASRMGQGNTG. In full, the CDR3 reads CASRMGQGNTGQLYF. The chain is built from TRBV13-1 and TRBJ2-2, with 9 bases lining up with TRBD1. The observed sequence ends 4 residues before the CDR3 terminus, with the missing tail filled in from the germline J gene. The CDR3 totals 15 residues. From germline, CDR1 is NSHNY and CDR2 SYGAGN. J lost 1 base, V lost 5 bases, and 3 bases had no gene match.